This TCR beta chain is from a study of CD4+ T cells in melanoma. Trimming pared 4 bases from V and 7 bases from J, leaving 23 bases between. Germline V gene sequence: CDR1 MNHNS, CDR2 SASEGT. The CDR3 loop spans 17 amino acids. Overall study results and limits: CD8+ T cell, macrophage and B cell function reportedly correlated with neoantigen-specific CD4+ T cells. In melanoma, neoantigen-specific CD4+ T cells reportedly differed in differentiation state.

Measured with immunoSEQ multiplex PCR; TCRdb has only the in-frame clones, and not every one. The sample holds 15,000 to 20,000 clones, around four fifths seen once. As for this clone: What it binds is not known.

The chain employs TRBV6-1 and TRBJ2-1; D possibly corresponds to TRBD1 (5 bases). The specimen sequenced was cells from a culture (not recorded whether cultured in vitro). This sequence originates from a human donor with melanoma. The CDR3 nucleotides are TGTGCCAGCAGTGTGCGGCAAACAGGAATCCTTCCTAATGAGCAGTTCTTC. This sequence encodes CASSVRQTGILPNEQFF.